This is a list of T cell receptor beta chains from one sample in a study of vaccination effects on CD4 cells after COVID-19. Their target antigens are unknown. The repertoire was sequenced with immunoSEQ multiplex PCR; TCRdb's copy has only in-frame clones and lacks some. The sample has roughly 70,000 clones, 73% seen once. The sequencing here drew on CD4+ T cells from PBMCs cultured with HIV peptides, taken before COVID-19 vaccination. All receptors come from a human donor who had a prior SARS-CoV-2 infection. The CDR3 runs from the conserved cysteine through the conserved F or W. A D gene is named only where the DNA matches it firmly. A clone size is listed for some rows: how often the clone was seen (once, few, many), or a class if it is expanded.

NA	TRBV5-1	once	TRBJ2-3	TGCGCCAGCAGCTTAGCTTATGGCACAGATACGCAGTATTTT	CASSLAYGTDTQYF
NA	TRBV7-2	few	TRBJ2-2	TGTGCCAGCAGCCCAGAGCCCATTCCGAACACCGGGGAGCTGTTTTTT	CASSPEPIPNTGELFF
NA	TRBV11-1	NA	TRBJ2-1	TGTGCCAGCAGCATCGGGTCCTACAATGAGCAGTTCTTC	CASSIGSYNEQFF
NA	TRBV9	NA	TRBJ1-1	TGTGCCAGCAGCCCGCACCAGGGGCGCGCTGAAGCTTTCTTT	CASSPHQGRAEAFF
NA	TRBV6-1	NA	TRBJ2-1	TGTGCCAGCAGTGAAGGCATTGCTAATGAGCAGTTCTTC	CASSEGIANEQFF
NA	TRBV4-2	once	TRBJ2-3	TGTGCCAGCAGCCAGGAGGGCCGTACAGATACGCAGTATTTT	CASSQEGRTDTQYF
NA	TRBV7-8	NA	TRBJ2-6	TGTGCCAGCAGCAGGGTCTTCTCTGGGGCCAACGTCCTGACTTTC	CASSRVFSGANVLTF
NA	TRBV3-1/TRBV3-2	once	TRBJ1-2	TGTGCCAGCAGCCAAGTTATGGGAGTTAACTATGGCTACACCTTC	CASSQVMGVNYGYTF
NA	TRBV10-3	NA	TRBJ2-3	TGTGCCATCAGTGGCGGCGGGACCCTCACAGATACGCAGTATTTT	CAISGGGTLTDTQYF
NA	TRBV19	NA	TRBJ1-5	TGTGCCAGTAGTATCAGGACACAGGGACAGCCCCAGCATTTT	CASSIRTQGQPQHF
NA	TRBV7-3	NA	TRBJ2-1	TGTGCCAGCAGCTTAACGCCGATTAGCTCCTACAATGAGCAGTTCTTC	CASSLTPISSYNEQFF
NA	TRBV10-2	NA	TRBJ1-5	TGCGCCAGCCGAACAGGGAGCGTCAATCAGCCCCAGCATTTT	CASRTGSVNQPQHF
NA	TRBV7-3	once	TRBJ2-3	TGTGCCAGCAGTCCCAGCACAGATACGCAGTATTTT	CASSPSTDTQYF
NA	TRBV20-1	NA	TRBJ2-1	TGCAGTGCTGGAAAGCAGTTCTTC	CSAGKQFF
NA	TRBV20-1	NA	TRBJ1-2	TGCAGTGCTGGAGATTGGGACGGCTACACCTTC	CSAGDWDGYTF
TRBD2	TRBV6-5	few	TRBJ2-1	TGTGCCAGCAGTTACCTACTAGCGGGAGTCTACAATGAGCAGTTCTTC	CASSYLLAGVYNEQFF
NA	TRBV7-9	few	TRBJ2-7	TGTGCCAGCAGCTTAGTGTGGTCCTACGAGCAGTACTTC	CASSLVWSYEQYF
TRBD1	TRBV5-1	NA	TRBJ2-7	TGCGCCAGCAGCATGGGGCCGGGACAGACAAACTACGAGCAGTACTTC	CASSMGPGQTNYEQYF
NA	TRBV20-1	NA	TRBJ2-3	TGCAGTGCTAGTCGCGGGGCAGATACGCAGTATTTT	CSASRGADTQYF
NA	TRBV4-2	once	TRBJ2-5	TGTGCCAGCAGCCAAGCGGCTACCCAAGGGGAGACCCAGTACTTC	CASSQAATQGETQYF
NA	TRBV9	NA	TRBJ1-1	TGTGCCAGCAGCGTAAGGCAGACGAACACTGAAGCTTTCTTT	CASSVRQTNTEAFF
NA	TRBV29-1	NA	TRBJ2-5	TGCAGCGTTGCCGGCCCTGGTGAGACCCAGTACTTC	CSVAGPGETQYF
TRBD2	TRBV5-1	few	TRBJ2-5	TGCGCCAGCAGTGAGAATAGCGGGGGACCACAAGAGACCCAGTACTTC	CASSENSGGPQETQYF
NA	TRBV7-3	NA	TRBJ2-1	TGTGCCAGCAGCCCTACGGGGATCGCGGACAATGAGCAGTTCTTC	CASSPTGIADNEQFF
TRBD1	TRBV18	NA	TRBJ2-3	TGTGCCAGCTCACCTTCCGGGACAGGGCGCGGGACGCAGTATTTT	CASSPSGTGRGTQYF
NA	TRBV6-6	NA	TRBJ2-1	TGTGCCAGCAGGGGACGGTACAATGAGCAGTTCTTC	CASRGRYNEQFF
NA	TRBV7-2	NA	TRBJ1-3	TGTGCCAGCAGCTTCGGGGGGGCGGTAGGAAACACCATATATTTT	CASSFGGAVGNTIYF
NA	TRBV4-3	few	TRBJ2-1	TGCGCCAGCAGCCGCGGGACGCTCTACAATGAGCAGTTCTTC	CASSRGTLYNEQFF
NA	TRBV28	NA	TRBJ1-5	TGTGCCAGCATACAGCATGGCAATCAGCCCCAGCATTTT	CASIQHGNQPQHF
NA	TRBV5-5	NA	TRBJ1-1	TGTGCCAGCAGCTTGGTTCCAGGAAACACTGAAGCTTTCTTT	CASSLVPGNTEAFF
NA	TRBV6-1	few	TRBJ2-4	TGTGCCAGCAGTGAAAGACGGAGGCAGGGAAAAAACATTCAGTACTTC	CASSERRRQGKNIQYF
NA	TRBV7-2	NA	TRBJ1-1	TGTGCCAGCAGCTCACAGGGAGGTGACACTGAAGCTTTCTTT	CASSSQGGDTEAFF
NA	TRBV11-3	NA	TRBJ2-2	TGTGCCAGCAGCGGTGGCACCGGGGAGCTGTTTTTT	CASSGGTGELFF
NA	TRBV3-1/TRBV3-2	NA	TRBJ2-1	TGTGCCAGCAGCATTTACAATGAGCAGTTCTTC	CASSIYNEQFF
TRBD2	TRBV7-9	NA	TRBJ2-5	TGTGCCAGCAGCTCCAGGACTAGCGGGAGGGAGACCCAGTACTTC	CASSSRTSGRETQYF
NA	TRBV4-3	NA	TRBJ2-3	TGCGCCAGCAGCCAAGGCCCGACGACAGGAGACACAGATACGCAGTATTTT	CASSQGPTTGDTDTQYF
NA	TRBV9	once	TRBJ1-2	TGTGCCAGCAGCGTAGGTCAGGGAGCTAACTATGGCTACACCTTC	CASSVGQGANYGYTF
NA	TRBV9	NA	TRBJ1-3	TGTGCCAGCAGCGCCCGGATGGGGGAGAGCTCTGGAAACACCATATATTTT	CASSARMGESSGNTIYF
NA	TRBV5-4	NA	TRBJ2-5	TGTGCCAGCAGCTTGGAAGTGGGCCCCCAAGAGACCCAGTACTTC	CASSLEVGPQETQYF
TRBD1	TRBV18	few	TRBJ1-2	TGTGCCAGCTCACCAAGGACAGGGGTGAGTGGCTACACCTTC	CASSPRTGVSGYTF
NA	TRBV5-6	NA	TRBJ1-2	TGTGCCAGCAGCTTCTCGGTCTATGGCTACACCTTC	CASSFSVYGYTF
NA	TRBV19	NA	TRBJ2-7	TGTGCCAGTAGCGAACGGGCGGGGTTCCCTCTCTACGAGCAGTACTTC	CASSERAGFPLYEQYF
NA	TRBV12-3/TRBV12-4	NA	TRBJ1-1	TGTGCCAGCAGTTTACAATACAACACTGAAGCTTTCTTT	CASSLQYNTEAFF
NA	TRBV15	NA	TRBJ1-2	TGTGCCACCAGCAGAGATATTGGGGTAGGGTTCGATGGCTACACCTTC	CATSRDIGVGFDGYTF
NA	TRBV5-1	NA	TRBJ2-5	TGCGCCAGCAGCTTGGGGGTTTCGGAGACCCAGTACTTC	CASSLGVSETQYF
NA	TRBV7-2	NA	TRBJ1-2	TGTGCCAGCAGCTTAACGACAGTTTATGGCTACACCTTC	CASSLTTVYGYTF